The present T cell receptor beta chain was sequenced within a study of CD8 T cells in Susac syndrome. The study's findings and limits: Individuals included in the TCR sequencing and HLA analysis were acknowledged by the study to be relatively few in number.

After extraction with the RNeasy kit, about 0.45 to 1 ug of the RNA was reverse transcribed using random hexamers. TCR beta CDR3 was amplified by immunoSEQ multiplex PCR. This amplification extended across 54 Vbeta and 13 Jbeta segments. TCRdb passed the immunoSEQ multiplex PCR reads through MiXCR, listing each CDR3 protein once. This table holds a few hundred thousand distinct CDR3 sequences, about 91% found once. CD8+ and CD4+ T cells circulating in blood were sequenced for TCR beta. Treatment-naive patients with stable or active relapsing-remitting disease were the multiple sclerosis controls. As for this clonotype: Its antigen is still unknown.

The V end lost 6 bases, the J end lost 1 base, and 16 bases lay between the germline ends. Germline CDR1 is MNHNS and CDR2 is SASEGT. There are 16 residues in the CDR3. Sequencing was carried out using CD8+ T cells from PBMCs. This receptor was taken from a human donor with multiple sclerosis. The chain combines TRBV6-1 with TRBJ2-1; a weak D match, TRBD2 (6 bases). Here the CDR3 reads CASSPETEGSYNEQFF. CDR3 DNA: TGTGCCAGCAGCCCAGAAACGGAGGGATCCTACAATGAGCAGTTCTTC.